The 30 T cell receptor beta chains presented below share a single source sample, sequenced in a study of regulatory T cells in long-lasting Graves disease. Assembly of TCR beta libraries relied on iRepertoire HTBI primers together with Arm-PCR of CDR3 regions. MiXCR, applied by TCRdb to the multiplex PCR reads, yields one record per CDR3 protein. The sample shows over 350,000 distinct CDR3 sequences, 15% of them seen only once. Sample time point: newly diagnosed GD, antithyroid drugs for less than 3 months. RNA isolated from PBMCs was used to make the TCR library. The data also belong to a second study, concerning T cells in Graves' hyperthyroidism and ophthalmopathy.

The sequencing here drew on peripheral blood mononuclear cells (PBMCs), taken at new diagnosis, from a patient treated with antithyroid drugs. The receptor source for this set is a woman aged 40 to 50 with Graves disease.

This clonotype was seen repeatedly, ten times or more. The chain recombines TRBV3-1 with TRBJ1-1; possible D gene TRBD1, 5 bases. CDR3 length equals 15 residues. The germline V and J ends were trimmed by 4 bases and 4 bases, with 16 bases remaining between them. Germline values: CDR1 LGHDT, CDR2 YNNKEL (reference sequence). Here the CDR3 DNA reads TGTGCCAGCAGCCCGGGACCTTCCTTTGGCACTGAAGCTTTCTTT. It is translated as CASSPGPSFGTEAFF.

This clonotype occurred many times. The J gene is TRBJ2-2, the V gene TRBV27; D is possibly TRBD2 (5 bases). The CDR3 runs to 12 residues. Trimming left V 5 bases short and J 7 bases short, with 8 bases between. Germline V CDR1 and CDR2: MNHEY, SMNVEV (reference sequence). This chain's CDR3 is CASSPEGGELFF. The CDR3 region has the DNA TGTGCCAGCAGTCCTGAGGGCGGGGAGCTGTTTTTT.

Ten or more counts support this clonotype. The chain combines TRBV11-3 with TRBJ2-1, with 13 bases fitting TRBD2. Losses at the gene ends were 5 bases for V and 6 bases for J; bases not matched to a gene: 19. Germline V gene data show CDR1 as SGHNT and CDR2 as YENEEA. The CDR3 runs 20 residues. In DNA form, the CDR3 reads TGTGCCAGCAGCCCAGACAGGGGTCGACTAGCGGGAGGTTTAGTCAATGAGCAGTTCTTC. It encodes CASSPDRGRLAGGLVNEQFF.

The chain has TRBV4-1 and TRBJ2-1; 7 bases line up with TRBD1. V lost 4 bases and J lost 8; bases outside the gene matches: 11. This CDR3 has 15 amino acids. CDR1 and CDR2 (germline): MGHRA, YSYEKL. The CDR3 DNA is TGCGCCAGCAGCCGTTTTTCAGACAGGGTCGATGAGCAGTTCTTC. Residues: CASSRFSDRVDEQFF.

Points on this clonotype: This may arise from a read error, as a much more abundant clone is one base away. The chain employs TRBV24-1 and TRBJ2-5; D is tentatively TRBD1 or TRBD2 (6 bases each). The CDR3 spans 18 residues. Germline assignment: CDR1 KGHDR and CDR2 SFDVKD. Trimming left V 4 bases short and J 11 bases short, with 31 bases between. Here the CDR3 reads CATSDSGGGGGFYNEQYF. The DNA for the CDR3 is TGTGCCACCAGTGACTCCGGGGGCGGAGGAGGGTTCTACAATGAGCAGTACTTC.

The V gene is TRBV4-1, the J gene TRBJ2-1, with 7 bases lining up with TRBD1. V lost 4 bases and J lost 6; bases outside the gene matches: 12. The CDR3 spans 16 residues. The germline V gene encodes CDR1 MGHRA and CDR2 YSYEKL. CDR3 amino acids: CASSLRETGTVNEQFF. Here the CDR3 DNA reads TGCGCCAGCAGCCTCCGAGAGACAGGGACGGTCAATGAGCAGTTCTTC.

This clonotype was found many times. The CDR3 nucleotides read TGTGCCAGCAGTTTCCATGACAGGACCTACGAGCAGTACTTC. Encoded protein: CASSFHDRTYEQYF. V usage is TRBV27 and J usage is TRBJ2-7; D may be TRBD1 (6 bases). CDR1 MNHEY and CDR2 SMNVEV come from the germline V gene (reference sequence). The CDR3 is 14 residues long. V dropped 3 bases and J dropped 2 bases, with 11 bases sitting between them.

In this sample, this clonotype turned up many times. V gene TRBV12-3 or TRBV12-4 combines with J gene TRBJ1-1, with D tentatively TRBD1 (5 bases). V was trimmed by 2 bases and J by 6 bases, leaving 13 bases between them. The CDR3 totals 14 residues. CDR3 residues: CASSLHSGGAEAFF. The CDR3 DNA reads TGTGCCAGCAGTTTACACTCCGGAGGGGCTGAAGCTTTCTTT.

This clonotype occurred a few times. V is TRBV12-3 or TRBV12-4 and J is TRBJ1-5; D not resolved. V shed 4 bases and J shed 4 bases, with 8 bases lying between them. This CDR3 has 13 amino acids. The chain's CDR3 is CASSSRENQPQHF. The CDR3 DNA reads as TGTGCCAGCAGTTCTAGGGAGAATCAGCCCCAGCATTTT.

This clonotype showed up many times. This sequence joins TRBV27 and TRBJ2-7; D is perhaps TRBD2 (6 bases). V lost 6 bases, J lost 7 bases, and 13 bases lay in between. The CDR3 runs 12 residues. Germline V gene lookup returns CDR1 MNHEY and CDR2 SMNVEV (reference sequence). Here the CDR3 DNA reads TGTGCCAGCAGCACTCTTCGGGGGGAGCAGTACTTC. Its translation: CASSTLRGEQYF.

This clonotype was observed at least ten times. The CDR3 DNA sequence: TGTGCCAGCAGCCCGGGGGGGGGCACCTATGGCTACACCTTC. The encoded protein is CASSPGGGTYGYTF. This sequence joins TRBV12-3 or TRBV12-4 and TRBJ1-2, with TRBD1 as a possible D gene (6 bases). The CDR3 spans 14 residues. V gave up 6 bases and J gave up 4 bases, with 15 bases separating them.

As concerns this clonotype: A far bigger clonotype differs at one base, so this is likely a read error. The chain is built from TRBV11-3 and TRBJ2-4, with D hard to call. The J call may be faulty, since TRBJ2-1 better matches the DNA end. Germline V CDR1 and CDR2: SGHNT, YENEEA. The CDR3 is 13 residues long. CDR3 protein: CANSLDGQNEQFF. DNA for the CDR3: TGTGCCAACAGCTTAGATGGGCAGAATGAGCAGTTCTTC.

This clonotype was found many times. V usage is TRBV13 and J usage is TRBJ2-1, with a tentative D call TRBD2 (5 bases). CDR3 length: 16 residues. V lost 5 bases to trimming and J lost 0 bases, with 14 bases between them. Germline V lookup: CDR1 PRHDT, CDR2 FYEKMQ (reference sequence). The CDR3 here is CASSLRGDVSYNEQFF. In nucleotides, the CDR3 is TGTGCCAGCAGCCTCCGGGGAGATGTCTCCTACAATGAGCAGTTCTTC.

This clonotype appeared many times. The V call is TRBV28, the J call TRBJ1-5; D remains ambiguous. From germline, CDR1 is MDHEN and CDR2 SYDVKM. V was pared by 6 bases and J by 1 base, with 10 bases between. The CDR3 runs to 14 residues. The CDR3 reads CASSYWSSNQPQHF. CDR3 nucleotide sequence: TGTGCCAGCAGCTACTGGAGCAGCAATCAGCCCCAGCATTTT.

This clonotype was found many times. The CDR3 loop is CASSRQGMATNEKLFF. The CDR3 region has the DNA TGTGCCAGCAGCCGCCAGGGGATGGCAACTAATGAAAAACTGTTTTTT. This rearrangement joins TRBV28 to TRBJ1-4; a possible D gene is TRBD1 (6 bases). This CDR3 contains 16 residues. V lost 6 bases and J 0 bases, leaving 14 bases between the germline ends. The germline CDR1 and CDR2 sequences are MDHEN and SYDVKM. Filled out from reference TRBV28 and TRBJ1-4, the complete variable domain reads DVKVTQSSRYLVKRTGEKVFLECVQDMDHENMFWYRQDPGLGLRLIYFSYDVKMKEKGDIPEGYSVSREKKERFSLILESASTNQTSMYLCASSRQGMATNEKLFFGSGTQLSVL.

The chain combines TRBV15 with TRBJ2-3; the match to TRBD1 covers 9 bases. J gave up 7 bases and V 2 bases, and 16 bases lay outside the gene matches. The V gene's germline CDR1 is LNHNV and CDR2 YYDKDF (reference sequence). This CDR3 has 18 residues. CDR3 amino acids: CATSRLGRPGQGFHTQYF. The CDR3 region has the DNA TGTGCCACCAGCAGATTAGGTCGTCCGGGACAGGGATTTCATACGCAGTATTTT.

The chain recombines TRBV3-1 with TRBJ2-1; no clear D. V was cut by 5 bases and J by 10 bases, with 9 bases left in between. The germline gives CDR1 LGHDT, CDR2 YNNKEL (reference sequence). The CDR3 length is 11 residues. CDR3 loop: CASSDAIEQFF. The DNA for the CDR3 is TGTGCCAGCAGCGACGCTATAGAGCAGTTCTTC.

Many counts were recorded for this clonotype. CDR3 region: CASQGQVYEKLFF. For the CDR3, the DNA is TGTGCCAGCCAAGGACAGGTCTACGAAAAACTGTTTTTT. The chain carries TRBV18 and TRBJ1-4; 7 bases line up with TRBD1. This CDR3 region has 13 residues. Germline CDR1 KGHSH, CDR2 LQKENI. V shed 8 bases, J shed 8 bases, and the junction held 8 bases outside the gene matches.

This clonotype was picked up many times. V gene TRBV12-3 or TRBV12-4 combines with J gene TRBJ2-5; 9 bases line up with TRBD2. V shed 3 bases, J shed 3 bases, and the junction held 11 bases outside the gene matches. This CDR3 is built from 17 residues. CDR3 loop: CASSFGREGPSEETQYF. CDR3 DNA sequence: TGTGCCAGCAGTTTCGGGCGGGAGGGCCCCTCGGAAGAGACCCAGTACTTC.

This clonotype was detected many times. The CDR3 region is CASKFSGRSWETQYF. CDR3 bases: TGTGCCTCGAAGTTTAGCGGGAGGTCATGGGAGACCCAGTACTTC. The chain carries TRBV30 and TRBJ2-5; 10 nucleotides agree with TRBD2. The CDR3 extends over 15 amino acids. In germline, CDR1 is GTSNPN, CDR2 SVGIG (reference sequence). The V gene end was trimmed by 7 bases and the J gene end by 5 bases; junction bases not matched to a gene: 13.

This clonotype was observed a handful of times. The V and J genes are TRBV3-1 and TRBJ2-5, with 10 nucleotides matching TRBD1. This CDR3 has 14 amino acids. V was clipped by 6 bases and J by 6 bases; unmatched bases: 7. Germline CDR1 reads LGHDT; CDR2 reads YNNKEL (reference sequence). The CDR3 spells CASRLGQGSKTQYF. The DNA of the CDR3 is TGTGCCAGCAGGCTGGGACAGGGGTCTAAGACCCAGTACTTC.

This clonotype showed up just a few times. The V gene is TRBV12-3 or TRBV12-4, the J gene TRBJ1-2, with a weak D call TRBD1 (6 bases). CDR3 length: 13 amino acids. The V end was cut by 7 bases, the J end by 3 bases, with 12 bases between. CDR3 sequence: CASTPSGDYGYTF. For the CDR3, the DNA is TGTGCCAGCACCCCGTCAGGGGACTATGGCTACACCTTC.

This clonotype showed up many times. The J gene is TRBJ1-2, the V gene TRBV28, with 9 bases that match TRBD1. V lost 5 bases and J lost 3; bases outside the gene matches: 10. This CDR3 has 16 amino acids. Germline CDR1 reads MDHEN; CDR2 reads SYDVKM. CDR3 nucleotides: TGTGCCAGCAGTCCCTACGTGGGACAGGGATACTATGGCTACACCTTC. It codes for CASSPYVGQGYYGYTF.

This clonotype was seen a few times. This chain links TRBV6-2 or TRBV6-3 with TRBJ2-3; weak D call: TRBD2 (6 bases). Trimming took off 0 bases at V and 5 bases at J, with 15 bases between the two ends. In germline, CDR1 is MNHEY, CDR2 SVGEGT. The CDR3 has 16 amino acids. CDR3 sequence: CASSYSGGPEEDTQYF. CDR3 coding DNA: TGTGCCAGCAGTTACTCCGGAGGGCCAGAGGAAGATACGCAGTATTTT.

The table lists this clonotype with many counts. The V call is TRBV11-2, the J call TRBJ2-3; TRBD2 is a possible D gene (5 bases). This CDR3 is built from 16 residues. Germline V gives CDR1 SGHAT, CDR2 FQNNGV. The ends were cut back, 1 base at V and 4 bases at J, with 15 bases in the middle. CDR3 loop: CASSLVEGSGADTQYF. The CDR3 nucleotides are TGTGCCAGCAGCTTAGTTGAGGGAAGTGGCGCAGATACGCAGTATTTT.

This clonotype was picked up many times. The chain uses TRBV2 and TRBJ2-5, with D tentatively TRBD1 (5 bases). V was shortened by 5 bases and J by 5 bases, with 12 bases between the two germline ends. CDR1 SNHLY and CDR2 FYNNEI come from the germline V gene. The CDR3 totals 13 residues. CDR3 residues: CASSPWGVETQYF. CDR3 coding DNA: TGTGCCAGCAGTCCTTGGGGCGTGGAGACCCAGTACTTC.

V is TRBV24-1 and J is TRBJ2-2; D is undetermined. CDR3 length equals 16 residues. Trimming removed 2 bases at V and 3 bases at J, with 12 bases between. CDR1 is KGHDR, CDR2 SFDVKD, per germline. The CDR3 is CATSDSQKGYTGELFF. The CDR3 DNA reads TGTGCCACCAGTGATTCCCAAAAAGGGTACACCGGGGAGCTGTTTTTT.

This clonotype was observed at least ten times. V usage is TRBV27 and J usage is TRBJ2-1, with TRBD1 matching 9 bases. The junction had 8 bases not matched to a gene; V was cut back by 4 bases and J by 1 base. Germline-derived CDR1 and CDR2 are MNHEY and SMNVEV (reference sequence). The CDR3 sequence is 17 residues long. In DNA, the CDR3 is TGTGCCAGCAGTTCCCGGATACAGGGGGCTTCCTACAATGAGCAGTTCTTC. Translated, it gives CASSSRIQGASYNEQFF.

Ten or more counts support this clonotype. This rearrangement joins TRBV30 to TRBJ2-4; 8 bases match TRBD2. The CDR3 is made up of 13 amino acids. Germline values: CDR1 GTSNPN, CDR2 SVGIG (reference sequence). V was pared by 4 bases and J by 1 base, with 0 bases of the junction left unmatched. As DNA, the CDR3 is TGTGCCTGGACTAGCGGGGCCAAAAACATTCAGTACTTC. Its protein is CAWTSGAKNIQYF.

This clonotype occurred many times. In DNA, the CDR3 is TGTGCCAGCAGCATCACTAGCGGGAGGGCCACTTACAATGAGCAGTTCTTC. Amino acids: CASSITSGRATYNEQFF. V and J are TRBV12-3 or TRBV12-4 and TRBJ2-1; 13 nucleotides agree with TRBD2. This CDR3 region has 17 residues. V lost 6 bases, J lost 4 bases, and 9 bases stayed unmatched.